This T cell receptor beta chain was recovered during a study of T cell changes during pregnancy in multiple sclerosis. The repertoire was sequenced with immunoSEQ multiplex PCR; TCRdb's copy has only in-frame clones and lacks some. The sample consists of 55,000 to 75,000 clones, 91% of them appearing once. Deletions cut 1 base from V and 5 bases from J, with 16 bases between. The CDR3 has 16 amino acids. Germline CDR1 MGHRA, CDR2 YSYEKL. This TCR was sampled from a female donor in good health, enrolled as a control in a pregnancy study. V and J are TRBV4-1 and TRBJ2-3, with D maybe TRBD1 (7 bases). Sequences were derived from peripheral blood, sampled after pregnancy. The CDR3 DNA is TGCGCCAGCAGCCAAGTCATCGGCCAGGGGGGAGATACGCAGTATTTT. Residues: CASSQVIGQGGDTQYF.